What follows are 13 T cell receptor beta chains derived from one specimen sequenced in a study of post-analysis software for immune sequencing data. General observations from the study: Five or six TRBV segments were more frequent in patients than controls; TRBV5-6, TRBV5-1 and TRBV20-1 belonged to this group.

No cognate antigen is known for these TCRs. Unique molecular identifiers had been added to the TCR beta cDNA libraries. One entry per CDR3 protein results from TCRdb running MiXCR on the PCR reads. The data contain about 680,000 distinct CDR3 sequences, 59% of them singletons. Sequences were obtained from blood. These receptors were obtained from a girl aged 2-9 years with multiple sclerosis.

A remark on this clonotype: One junction end disagrees with the germline gene, perhaps due to a read error. The chain recombines TRBV12-3 or TRBV12-4 with TRBJ2-1, with 9 bases identical to TRBD2. This CDR3 region has 14 residues. The CDR3 DNA reads as TGTGCCAGCAGGCGACTAGCGGAGTACAGTGAGCAGTTCTTC. This translates into CASRRLAEYSEQFF.

This clonotype has only a few counts. CDR3 sequence (DNA): TGTGCCAGCAGTGCGGAGGGTACGAACACTGAAGCTTTCTTT. This codes for CASSAEGTNTEAFF. The chain has TRBV6-4 and TRBJ1-1; D ambiguous. V was clipped by 4 bases and J by 1 base, with 10 bases between them. Germline V gene data show CDR1 as MRHNA and CDR2 as SNTAGT. The CDR3 is made up of 14 amino acids.

The chain employs TRBV7-9 and TRBJ1-1; D gene ambiguous. Germline V lookup: CDR1 SEHNR, CDR2 FQNEAQ (reference sequence). The V and J ends lost 3 bases and 0 bases respectively, with 11 bases between them. The CDR3 contains 15 residues. The CDR3 DNA sequence: TGTGCCAGCAGCTTGGCGGTGACTTTGAACACTGAAGCTTTCTTT. This sequence encodes CASSLAVTLNTEAFF.

The count of this clonotype is one. This chain joins TRBV7-2 and TRBJ1-1; 9 nucleotides align to TRBD1. CDR1 is SGHTA, CDR2 FQGNSA, per germline. V lost 4 bases and J lost 5; bases outside the gene matches: 8. The CDR3 extends over 15 amino acids. CDR3 sequence (DNA): TGTGCCAGCAGCTCCAGACAGGGGGTAGCGACTGAAGCTTTCTTT. Translating gives CASSSRQGVATEAFF.

This clonotype was detected once. The chain employs TRBV7-8 and TRBJ2-1, with 9 bases lining up with TRBD2. This CDR3 has 16 amino acids. V shed 5 bases and J 3 bases; nucleotides not matched to a gene: 8. CDR1 SGHVS and CDR2 FQNEAQ come from the germline V gene. The CDR3 here is CASSPVSGRYYNEQFF. The CDR3 region has the DNA TGTGCCAGCAGCCCCGTTAGCGGGAGATACTACAATGAGCAGTTCTTC.

This chain links TRBV21-1 with TRBJ2-7. TRBV21-1 is assigned pseudogene status. The CDR3 has 12 residues. The CDR3 region is CASSLRSREQYF. The CDR3 DNA follows: TGTGCCAGCAGCTTGCGTAGTAGAGAGCAGTACTTC.

The V and J genes are TRBV2 and TRBJ2-7; D is uncertain. The CDR3 extends over 14 amino acids. The V end was cut by 3 bases, the J end by 2 bases, with 11 bases between. Germline V gives CDR1 SNHLY, CDR2 FYNNEI. The CDR3 protein is CASSEGGVPYEQYF. DNA of the CDR3: TGTGCCAGCAGTGAGGGCGGCGTTCCCTACGAGCAGTACTTC.

Only a few counts were recorded for this clonotype. V usage is TRBV6-1 and J usage is TRBJ2-3; maybe TRBD2 (5 bases). The germline V gene encodes CDR1 MNHNS and CDR2 SASEGT. The CDR3 is 13 amino acids. The V and J ends lost 2 bases and 14 bases respectively, with 17 bases between them. The chain's CDR3 is CASSEPRDTLAYF. Here the CDR3 DNA reads TGTGCCAGCAGTGAACCCCGGGATACGCTAGCGTATTTT.

This clonotype was seen a few times. This sequence joins TRBV11-2 and TRBJ2-7; weak D call: TRBD2 (7 bases). The closer fit of TRBJ2-5 to the DNA end suggests the J call may be wrong. The V gene's germline CDR1 is SGHAT and CDR2 FQNNGV. The CDR3 loop spans 17 amino acids. This CDR3 is CASSLGAGAPVGETQYF. In DNA, the CDR3 is TGTGCCAGCAGCTTAGGGGCGGGGGCCCCGGTCGGAGAGACCCAGTACTTC.

This clonotype was detected only a few times. The chain links TRBV20-1 to TRBJ2-1; a weak D match, TRBD1 (6 bases). V lost 0 bases, J lost 6 bases, and 15 bases lay in between. CDR3 length equals 15 residues. Looked up from germline, CDR1 is DFQATT and CDR2 is SNEGSKA (reference sequence). Here the CDR3 DNA reads TGCAGTGCTAGAGATAGTCAGGGGATGGGCAATGAGCAGTTCTTC. It codes for CSARDSQGMGNEQFF.

The CDR3 reads CASSDTSPGETQYF. In DNA form, the CDR3 reads TGTGCCAGCAGTGATACTAGCCCTGGAGAGACCCAGTACTTC. The V gene is TRBV6-1, the J gene TRBJ2-5, with D possibly TRBD2 on 6 matching bases. The CDR3 has 14 residues. From germline, CDR1 is MNHNS and CDR2 SASEGT. Trimming left V 3 bases short and J 4 bases short, with 12 bases between.

The gene calls are TRBV29-1 and TRBJ2-1, with D unresolved. Trimming pared 6 bases from V and 4 bases from J, leaving 13 bases between. CDR3 size: 13 residues. Germline CDR1 and CDR2: SQVTM and ANQGSEA. This chain's CDR3 is CSVALSLYNEQFF. The CDR3 DNA reads as TGCAGCGTCGCCTTATCCTTGTACAATGAGCAGTTCTTC.

This rearrangement joins TRBV5-6 to TRBJ2-3, with 9 bases fitting TRBD1. Germline V gene sequence: CDR1 SGHDT, CDR2 YYEEEE. The CDR3 is 17 residues long. V lost 2 bases, J lost 4 bases, and 11 bases stayed unmatched. CDR3 sequence (DNA): TGTGCCAGCAGCTTAACGGTGCGGGACAGGGCGGCAGATACGCAGTATTTT. Protein: CASSLTVRDRAADTQYF. Drawing the rest from reference TRBV5-6 and TRBJ2-3, the complete variable domain is DAGVTQSPTHLIKTRGQQVTLRCSPKSGHDTVSWYQQALGQGPQFIFQYYEEEERQRGNFPDRFSGHQFPNYSSELNVNALLLGDSALYLCASSLTVRDRAADTQYFGPGTRLTVL.